The subject of this entry is one TCR beta chain. Its antigen is not identified. This record comes from a study of T cell repertoires in cytomegalovirus infection. Across the whole study: Evidence of both CMV infection and a matching HLA type came from public TCR beta signatures.

This CDR3 region has 13 residues. Trimming removed 0 bases at V and 0 bases at J, with 2 bases between. Germline V gene sequence: CDR1 SGHVS, CDR2 FNYEAQ. TCRdb independently ran MiXCR on the reads; one entry per CDR3 protein. The repertoire holds 50,000 to 65,000 distinct CDR3 sequences, with about a fifth as singletons. The receptor was isolated from a human donor in good health (CMV status not recorded). Some clones in this sample may be carry-over from other donors' samples. The chain recombines TRBV7-6 with TRBJ1-2; D gene unclear. The source was CD8+ T cells from cultured PBMCs, collected from culture after CMV antigen stimulation. The CDR3 nucleotides are TGTGCCAGCAGCTTAGCAGCTAACTATGGCTACACCTTC. Translated, it gives CASSLAANYGYTF.